These 32 T cell receptor beta chains were sequenced from one sample in a study of patients and donors after allogeneic stem cell transplantation. TCRdb analysed the RT-PCR reads with MiXCR anew, one entry per CDR3 protein. The data contain about 87,000 distinct CDR3 sequences, 4% to 5% of them seen just once; the ten biggest clones take up approximately 2.5%. The specimen was blood, either unsorted or a sorted T cell fraction (not recorded which). Every receptor here comes from a human donor who was either an allogeneic HSCT recipient or a stem cell or donor lymphocyte infusion donor (not recorded which). It is not recorded whose cells these are; they may come from a transplant donor.

This clonotype was recorded at least ten times. The gene calls are TRBV5-1 and TRBJ1-1; possible D gene TRBD1, 5 bases. Trimming took off 0 bases at V and 11 bases at J, with 17 bases between the two ends. CDR1 and CDR2 from the germline V gene are SGHRS and YFSETQ. The length of the CDR3 is 14 residues. The CDR3 coding sequence is TGCGCCAGCAGCTTGGTTCGCCCGGGGGAGGAGGCTTTCTTT. This translates into CASSLVRPGEEAFF. The full variable domain, its missing parts supplied by reference TRBV5-1 and TRBJ1-1, is KAGVTQTPRYLIKTRGQQVTLSCSPISGHRSVSWYQQTPGQGLQFLFEYFSETQRNKGNFPGRFSGRQFSNSRSEMNVSTLELGDSALYLCASSLVRPGEEAFFGQGTRLTVV.

This clonotype came up many times. The CDR3 DNA is TGTGCCAGCAGCCAAGTTGGTGGAGAGACCCAGTACTTC. Its protein is CASSQVGGETQYF. The V gene is TRBV3-1, the J gene TRBJ2-5; D is undetermined. CDR1 LGHDT and CDR2 YNNKEL come from the germline V gene (reference sequence). The V gene lost 1 base and the J gene lost 4 bases, with 7 bases spanning the gap. The CDR3 consists of 13 residues.

This clonotype was detected ten times or more. The genes are TRBV11-1 and TRBJ2-2, with D possibly being TRBD2 (6 bases). The germline V and J ends were trimmed by 5 bases and 2 bases, with 12 bases remaining between them. CDR1 is SGHAT, CDR2 FQDESV, per germline (reference sequence). The CDR3 is 15 amino acids. CDR3 sequence: CASSLTGLNTGELFF. DNA for the CDR3: TGTGCCAGCAGCCTTACGGGACTCAACACCGGGGAGCTGTTTTTT.

This clonotype was counted at least ten times. The chain recombines TRBV28 with TRBJ2-7; tentative D call: TRBD2 (5 bases). This CDR3 region has 14 residues. The V end lost 4 bases, the J end lost 3 bases, and 13 bases lay between the germline ends. Germline CDR1 is MDHEN and CDR2 is SYDVKM. In DNA, the CDR3 is TGTGCCAGCAGTTCCGCCGGGAACCTCTACGAGCAGTACTTC. Its translation: CASSSAGNLYEQYF.

This clonotype was recorded at least ten times. The V call is TRBV2, the J call TRBJ1-5, with TRBD1 matching 9 bases. The CDR3 length is 19 residues. The trim removed 10 bases at V and 0 bases at J, leaving 19 bases unmatched. The V gene's germline CDR1 is SNHLY and CDR2 FYNNEI. The CDR3 sequence: CATSSQGQGRAFSNQPQHF. CDR3 nucleotide sequence: TGTGCCACCTCCTCCCAGGGACAGGGTAGGGCCTTTAGCAATCAGCCCCAGCATTTT. Together with reference TRBV2 and TRBJ1-5, the CDR3 gives the full variable domain: EPEVTQTPSHQVTQMGQEVILRCVPISNHLYFYWYRQILGQKVEFLVSFYNNEISEKSEIFDDQFSVERPDGSNFTLKIRSTKLEDSAMYFCATSSQGQGRAFSNQPQHFGDGTRLSIL.

This clonotype has a count of ten or more. The genes are TRBV5-1 and TRBJ1-1; unclear D gene. The CDR3 spans 14 residues. The V end was cut by 2 bases, the J end by 1 base, with 9 bases between. CDR1 is SGHRS, CDR2 YFSETQ, per germline. This CDR3 is CASSFTGENTEAFF. The CDR3 DNA reads TGCGCCAGCAGCTTTACTGGGGAGAACACTGAAGCTTTCTTT.

This chain connects TRBV7-9 to TRBJ2-2; maybe TRBD1 (5 bases). The germline V and J ends were trimmed by 1 base and 2 bases, with 11 bases remaining between them. CDR1 is SEHNR and CDR2 is FQNEAQ in the germline V gene (reference sequence). This CDR3 has 16 residues. The CDR3 sequence: CASSLGGTGNTGELFF. The CDR3 DNA is TGTGCCAGCAGCTTAGGGGGAACAGGAAACACCGGGGAGCTGTTTTTT.

This clonotype was recorded many times. The chain combines TRBV6-1 with TRBJ1-2; TRBD1 matches 9 bases. V shed 5 bases and J 6 bases; nucleotides not matched to a gene: 7. Per germline, CDR1 MNHNS and CDR2 SASEGT. The CDR3 totals 14 residues. CDR3 loop: CASSKDRGTDGYTF. DNA for the CDR3: TGTGCCAGCAGTAAGGACAGGGGAACAGATGGCTACACCTTC.

This clonotype appeared a few times. The chain uses TRBV7-3 and TRBJ2-1; 12 nucleotides agree with TRBD2. The germline V gene encodes CDR1 SGHTA and CDR2 FQGTGA. The CDR3 length is 15 residues. V lost 5 bases and J lost 8; bases outside the gene matches: 7. Here the CDR3 reads CASSRASGGVDEQFF. The CDR3 DNA is TGTGCCAGCAGCCGAGCTAGCGGGGGGGTGGATGAGCAGTTCTTC.

This clonotype is medium-sized. The J gene is TRBJ2-3, the V gene TRBV15; 8 positions agree with TRBD2. The CDR3 is 16 residues long. The germline V gene encodes CDR1 LNHNV and CDR2 YYDKDF (reference sequence). V dropped 2 bases and J dropped 0; count of bases not matched to a gene: 4. The CDR3 coding sequence is TGTGCCACCAGCAGACGGGCTAGCGGGAGCACAGATACGCAGTATTTT. Its protein product is CATSRRASGSTDTQYF.

CDR3 sequence: CASRRHQGNEQFF. The CDR3 DNA sequence: TGCGCCAGCAGGAGGCATCAGGGAAATGAGCAGTTCTTC. The V gene is TRBV5-1, the J gene TRBJ2-1, with D possibly matching TRBD1 (5 bases). Germline V gene sequence: CDR1 SGHRS, CDR2 YFSETQ. V lost 5 bases to trimming and J lost 7 bases, with 13 bases between them. The CDR3 sequence is 13 residues long. The variable domain in full, completed from reference TRBV5-1 and TRBJ2-1, reads KAGVTQTPRYLIKTRGQQVTLSCSPISGHRSVSWYQQTPGQGLQFLFEYFSETQRNKGNFPGRFSGRQFSNSRSEMNVSTLELGDSALYLCASRRHQGNEQFFGPGTRLTVL.

This clonotype was seen a handful of times. The J gene is TRBJ1-1, the V gene TRBV6-1, with TRBD1 as a possible D gene (6 bases). The length of the CDR3 is 13 residues. Per the germline V gene, CDR1 is MNHNS and CDR2 is SASEGT. V dropped 6 bases and J dropped 0 bases, with 8 bases sitting between them. In nucleotides, the CDR3 is TGTGCCAGCAGCGGACAGTTGAACACTGAAGCTTTCTTT. Translation: CASSGQLNTEAFF.

In this sample, this clonotype turned up many times. For the CDR3, the DNA is TGCAGTGCTAGAGATAACCGAGAGGGGCGAGGTCGTCTCTATGAGCAGTTCTTC. Protein sequence: CSARDNREGRGRLYEQFF. The chain employs TRBV20-1 and TRBJ2-1; D is tentatively TRBD1 or TRBD2 (5 bases each). The CDR3 is 18 amino acids. V lost 0 bases and J lost 8, with 26 bases in between. Per germline, CDR1 DFQATT and CDR2 SNEGSKA (reference sequence).

The genes are TRBV9 and TRBJ1-1; D perhaps matches TRBD1 (5 bases). Germline loops: CDR1 SGDLS, CDR2 YYNGEE. The V gene lost 5 bases and the J gene lost 0 bases, with 8 bases spanning the gap. CDR3 size: 13 residues. In DNA form, the CDR3 reads TGTGCCAGCAGTCAGGACATGAACACTGAAGCTTTCTTT. It specifies CASSQDMNTEAFF.

The chain joins TRBV19 to TRBJ1-2; TRBD1 might be the D (5 bases). This CDR3 has 14 amino acids. Between the trimmed V and J ends, which lost 3 bases and 4 bases, there was a span of 12 bases. Germline-derived CDR1 and CDR2 are LNHDA and SQIVND (reference sequence). CDR3 region: CASSISSGGYGYTF. The CDR3 DNA follows: TGTGCCAGTAGTATCTCATCCGGGGGCTATGGCTACACCTTC.

The table lists this clonotype with many counts. The chain carries TRBV2 and TRBJ1-1; TRBD1 is a possible D gene (5 bases). Germline V gene sequence: CDR1 SNHLY, CDR2 FYNNEI. The V gene lost 7 bases and the J gene lost 6 bases, with 21 bases spanning the gap. There are 15 residues in the CDR3. CDR3: CASKGKAFYGPEAFF. CDR3 nucleotide sequence: TGTGCCAGCAAGGGGAAGGCTTTTTATGGTCCTGAAGCTTTCTTT.

There are a few counts of this clonotype. V gene TRBV30 combines with J gene TRBJ1-3; no clear D gene. Germline CDR1 and CDR2: GTSNPN and SVGIG (reference sequence). The CDR3 spans 14 residues. Trimming stripped 1 base from V and 4 bases from J, with 11 bases between. The CDR3 nucleotides are TGTGCCTGGAGTGCGGACGCAGCGGGAAACACCATATATTTT. It encodes CAWSADAAGNTIYF.

At least ten counts were recorded for this clonotype. J is TRBJ2-3 and V is TRBV5-1; TRBD2 aligns across 13 bases. CDR3 length equals 16 residues. Trimming removed 4 bases from V and 4 bases from J; junction bases left unmatched: 6. The V gene's germline CDR1 is SGHRS and CDR2 YFSETQ. CDR3 DNA sequence: TGCGCCAGCAGCGTCGGGACTAGCGGGATAGCAGATACGCAGTATTTT. This codes for CASSVGTSGIADTQYF.

This clonotype was detected ten times or more. As DNA, the CDR3 is TGTGCCAGTAGCGACCGGGACAAGGCAAACATTCAGTACTTC. Translation: CASSDRDKANIQYF. The chain carries TRBV19 and TRBJ2-4; possibly TRBD1 for D (6 bases). This CDR3 contains 14 residues. Trimming removed 6 bases from V and 6 bases from J, with 15 bases in between. CDR1 is LNHDA and CDR2 is SQIVND in the germline V gene (reference sequence). Full variable domain (missing parts from reference TRBV19 and TRBJ2-4): DGGITQSPKYLFRKEGQNVTLSCEQNLNHDAMYWYRQDPGQGLRLIYYSQIVNDFQKGDIAEGYSVSREKKESFPLTVTSAQKNPTAFYLCASSDRDKANIQYFGAGTRLSVL.

This clonotype was picked up many times. This sequence joins TRBV11-3 and TRBJ2-3; D is ambiguous. Trimming took 1 base from V and 2 from J, leaving 7 bases between them. Per the germline V gene, CDR1 is SGHNT and CDR2 is YENEEA. The CDR3 extends over 14 amino acids. DNA of the CDR3: TGTGCCAGCAGCTTAGCCCTCCCCACAGATACGCAGTATTTT. Translating it yields CASSLALPTDTQYF.

The V and J genes are TRBV9 and TRBJ2-3; D remains unclear. The CDR3 is 13 residues long. Germline lookup yields CDR1 SGDLS and CDR2 YYNGEE. Between the trimmed V and J ends, which lost 0 bases and 5 bases, there was a span of 7 bases. The chain's CDR3 is CASSVGDQDTQYF. For the CDR3, the DNA is TGTGCCAGCAGCGTAGGGGATCAAGATACGCAGTATTTT.

This chain links TRBV12-3 or TRBV12-4 with TRBJ1-3; possibly TRBD1 for D (5 bases). The CDR3 extends over 14 amino acids. Trimming removed 3 bases from V and 5 bases from J, with 11 bases in between. CDR3 sequence (DNA): TGTGCCAGCAGTTTTTCGGGGCGGAGAAACACCATATATTTT. Protein sequence: CASSFSGRRNTIYF.

The table lists this clonotype with a few counts. The J gene is TRBJ1-2, the V gene TRBV27; 11 bases agree with TRBD1. J lost 4 bases, V lost 4 bases, and 14 bases had no gene match. The germline V gene encodes CDR1 MNHEY and CDR2 SMNVEV (reference sequence). This CDR3 region has 18 residues. CDR3 in DNA: TGTGCCAGCAGTTCCCGACTAACGACCGGGACAGGGGGCTATGGCTACACCTTC. It is translated as CASSSRLTTGTGGYGYTF.

This clonotype turned up a few times. This chain links TRBV10-3 with TRBJ2-3; 15 nucleotides agree with TRBD2. V shed 2 bases, J shed 4 bases, and the junction held 7 bases outside the gene matches. The CDR3 runs to 18 residues. Germline CDR1 is ENHRY and CDR2 is SYGVKD. The CDR3 DNA reads TGTGCCATCAGTGAGCCTTTGGGACTAGCGGGAGGTTCAGATACGCAGTATTTT. This translates into CAISEPLGLAGGSDTQYF.

This clonotype was observed many times. This chain uses TRBV10-3 with TRBJ2-3; weak D call: TRBD2 (6 bases). V lost 6 bases to trimming and J lost 0 bases, with 19 bases between them. This CDR3 spans 17 amino acids. Germline V gene sequence: CDR1 ENHRY, CDR2 SYGVKD. The CDR3 here is CAIRASVSHSSTDTQYF. In DNA, the CDR3 is TGTGCCATCAGAGCTAGCGTGAGTCATTCTAGCACAGATACGCAGTATTTT.

The chain has TRBV6-1 and TRBJ1-5; no firm D call. Germline V gives CDR1 MNHNS, CDR2 SASEGT. V gave up 7 bases and J gave up 0 bases, with 16 bases separating them. This CDR3 spans 16 amino acids. CDR3 in DNA: TGTGCCAGCATCCTCCTTTCGGGTGATAGCAATCAGCCCCAGCATTTT. As protein: CASILLSGDSNQPQHF.

This clonotype was observed many times. CDR3 sequence (DNA): TGTGCCAGCAGCCCCGACGGGGGGCCCTACGAGCAGTACTTC. It specifies CASSPDGGPYEQYF. This chain links TRBV4-2 with TRBJ2-7; TRBD2 might be the D (7 bases). CDR1 and CDR2 (germline): LGHNA, YNFKEQ. Trimming removed 4 bases from V and 2 bases from J, with 12 bases in between. The CDR3 is 14 amino acids.

This clonotype was seen repeatedly, ten times or more. The chain links TRBV4-2 to TRBJ2-5; perhaps D is TRBD1 or TRBD2 (6 bases each). Trimming removed 0 bases at V and 4 bases at J, with 15 bases between. This CDR3 is 16 amino acids long. Germline values: CDR1 LGHNA, CDR2 YNFKEQ. CDR3 in amino acids: CASSQDITGAGETQYF. The CDR3, as DNA: TGTGCCAGCAGCCAAGATATTACGGGGGCTGGAGAGACCCAGTACTTC.

This chain links TRBV7-3 with TRBJ2-1, with D tentatively TRBD1 or TRBD2 (5 bases each). V lost 5 bases, J lost 4 bases, and 18 bases lay in between. The germline CDR1 and CDR2 sequences are SGHTA and FQGTGA. The CDR3 runs to 16 residues. In nucleotides, the CDR3 is TGTGCCAGCAGCCCGGGGACCGCCCCCCATTACAATGAGCAGTTCTTC. Encoded protein: CASSPGTAPHYNEQFF.

The chain is built from TRBV27 and TRBJ2-1; a possible D gene is TRBD2 (6 bases). The V end lost 5 bases, the J end lost 4 bases, and 18 bases lay between the germline ends. The CDR3 runs to 16 residues. Germline V gene data show CDR1 as MNHEY and CDR2 as SMNVEV (reference sequence). Here the CDR3 DNA reads TGTGCCAGCAGTCCCCCCCCGACTAGTACTTACAATGAGCAGTTCTTC. This encodes CASSPPPTSTYNEQFF.

This clonotype appeared a few times. The V call is TRBV6-1, the J call TRBJ1-1; 7 nucleotides match TRBD1. This CDR3 is 13 amino acids long. CDR1 and CDR2 from the germline V gene are MNHNS and SASEGT. V gave up 8 bases and J gave up 2 bases; unmatched junction bases: 5. CDR3 coding DNA: TGTGCCAGCTGGGACAGAAGAAACACTGAAGCTTTCTTT. Its protein is CASWDRRNTEAFF.

This clonotype appeared many times. V gene TRBV4-2 combines with J gene TRBJ2-5; no definite D call. Germline CDR1 is LGHNA and CDR2 is YNFKEQ. V lost 4 bases to trimming and J lost 4 bases, with 10 bases between them. The CDR3 length is 13 residues. CDR3 sequence reads: CASSPASGETQYF. DNA for the CDR3: TGTGCCAGCAGCCCGGCTTCCGGAGAGACCCAGTACTTC.